A selection of T cell receptor beta chains follows, all from one sample in a study of cytomegalovirus exposure and HLA in healthy donors. Clones were sequenced by immunoSEQ multiplex PCR, and TCRdb holds only the in-frame ones, with some missing. Among about 340,000 clones listed, 86% were seen once. The sequencing input was PBMCs. The receptors were sampled from a woman aged 18-29 years in good health and CMV-seronegative. The CDR3 runs from the conserved cysteine through the conserved F or W. D genes are given only for firm matches. Not every row has a clone size; where given, it reads once, few, many or a size class.

clone_size	cdr3_length	d_call	v_call	j_call	cdr3_aa	cdr3_nt
NA	13	TRBD1	TRBV29-1	TRBJ1-1	CSGGTGLNTEAFF	TGCAGCGGAGGGACAGGGCTGAACACTGAAGCTTTCTTT
NA	14	NA	TRBV18	TRBJ2-5	CASSPQEQGETQYF	TGTGCCAGCTCACCACAAGAACAGGGAGAGACCCAGTACTTC
NA	14	TRBD1	TRBV19	TRBJ1-4	CASRPGGGGEKLFF	TGTGCCAGTAGACCAGGGGGCGGCGGTGAAAAACTGTTTTTT
NA	13	NA	TRBV2	TRBJ1-4	CASILRVGEKLFF	TGTGCCAGCATCCTCAGGGTTGGGGAAAAACTGTTTTTT
once	15	TRBD1	TRBV5-1	TRBJ1-3	CASSAGTASGNTIYF	TGCGCCAGCAGCGCGGGGACAGCCTCTGGAAACACCATATATTTT
NA	14	NA	TRBV7-2	TRBJ1-1	CASSLDGGGTEAFF	TGTGCCAGCAGCTTGGACGGGGGAGGCACTGAAGCTTTCTTT
NA	13	NA	TRBV5-1	TRBJ2-5	CASSFSLGETQYF	TGCGCCAGCAGCTTCAGTTTGGGCGAGACCCAGTACTTC
NA	16	TRBD2	TRBV4-1	TRBJ2-1	CASSQVGRELNNEQFF	TGCGCCAGCAGCCAAGTGGGGCGGGAGTTAAACAATGAGCAGTTCTTC
NA	14	NA	TRBV5-1	TRBJ2-3	CASSLSSSADTQYF	TGCGCCAGCAGCTTGTCTAGTTCGGCGGATACGCAGTATTTT
NA	15	TRBD1	TRBV14	TRBJ1-2	CASSRRPTGPYGYTF	TGTGCCAGCAGCCGCCGCCCGACAGGGCCTTATGGCTACACCTTC
few	14	TRBD1	TRBV19	TRBJ1-5	CATTGTGDSQPQHF	TGTGCCACCACCGGGACAGGGGATAGTCAGCCCCAGCATTTT
NA	11	NA	TRBV15	TRBJ2-7	CATSNEYEQYF	TGTGCCACCAGCAACGAGTACGAGCAGTACTTC
once	15	NA	TRBV4-1	TRBJ1-1	CASSHLTGKNTEAFF	TGCGCCAGCAGCCACCTGACAGGAAAGAACACTGAAGCTTTCTTT
NA	16	TRBD2	TRBV27	TRBJ2-1	CASSLRGLANYNEQFF	TGTGCCAGCAGTTTGAGGGGACTAGCGAACTACAATGAGCAGTTCTTC
NA	13	TRBD1	TRBV10-3	TRBJ2-3	CATMGQGSDTQYF	TGTGCCACGATGGGACAGGGGAGCGATACGCAGTATTTT
once	14	NA	TRBV28	TRBJ2-7	CASINYRAPYEQYF	TGTGCCAGTATAAATTACAGGGCCCCCTACGAGCAGTACTTC
NA	15	TRBD1	TRBV5-1	TRBJ2-7	CASSAQQGAGYEQYF	TGCGCCAGCAGCGCCCAACAGGGGGCGGGCTACGAGCAGTACTTC
NA	15	NA	TRBV9	TRBJ2-3	CASSGRLGSTDTQYF	TGTGCCAGCAGCGGGCGACTAGGAAGCACAGATACGCAGTATTTT
NA	15	TRBD2	TRBV7-3	TRBJ2-7	CASSLYGGSGYEQYF	TGTGCCAGCAGCTTATACGGCGGGAGCGGCTACGAGCAGTACTTC
NA	15	NA	TRBV25-1	TRBJ2-3	CASSGRAVSTDTQYF	TGTGCCAGCAGTGGCAGGGCGGTTAGCACAGATACGCAGTATTTT
NA	13	NA	TRBV7-3	TRBJ1-2	CASSPDGGNGYTF	TGTGCCAGCAGCCCAGACGGGGGAAACGGCTACACCTTC
NA	15	NA	TRBV6-5	TRBJ1-5	CASSYSRYSNQPQHF	TGTGCCAGCAGTTACTCGAGGTATAGCAATCAGCCCCAGCATTTT
NA	17	TRBD2	TRBV6-1	TRBJ2-1	CASSEVRTSFSYNEQFF	TGTGCCAGCAGTGAAGTCCGGACTAGCTTCTCCTACAATGAGCAGTTCTTC
NA	16	TRBD2	TRBV30	TRBJ2-7	CAWSVLLAGGLPEQYF	TGTGCCTGGAGTGTACTTCTAGCGGGAGGTCTCCCCGAGCAGTACTTC
NA	16	NA	TRBV27	TRBJ1-1	CASSLDQVRSYTEAFF	TGTGCCAGCAGTTTAGATCAGGTCCGATCTTACACTGAAGCTTTCTTT
NA	12	NA	TRBV28	TRBJ2-1	CASSLYILEQFF	TGTGCCAGCAGTTTGTATATTCTTGAGCAGTTCTTC